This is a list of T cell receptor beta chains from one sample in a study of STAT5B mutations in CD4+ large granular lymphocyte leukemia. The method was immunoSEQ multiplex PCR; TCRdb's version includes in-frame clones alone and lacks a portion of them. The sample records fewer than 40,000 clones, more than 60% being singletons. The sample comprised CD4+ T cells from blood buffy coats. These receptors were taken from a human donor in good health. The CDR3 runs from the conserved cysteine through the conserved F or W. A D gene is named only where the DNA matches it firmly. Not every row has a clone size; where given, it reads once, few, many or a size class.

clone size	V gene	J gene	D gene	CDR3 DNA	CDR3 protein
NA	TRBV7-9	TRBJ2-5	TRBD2	TGTGCCAGCAGCTTAGGGTGGCGGGAGCGCCAAGAGACCCAGTACTTC	CASSLGWRERQETQYF
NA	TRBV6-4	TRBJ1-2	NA	TGTGCCAGCAGTGACTCACCGGGGTTCGGCTACACCTTC	CASSDSPGFGYTF
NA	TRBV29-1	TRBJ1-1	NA	TGCAGCGGGAAGGCAGGGACGGGGACTGAAGCTTTCTTT	CSGKAGTGTEAFF
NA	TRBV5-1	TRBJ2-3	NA	TGCGCCAGCAGCTTGGAGCGGGCGGGGATGTCAGATACGCAGTATTTT	CASSLERAGMSDTQYF
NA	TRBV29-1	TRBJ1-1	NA	TGCAGCGTTGCCGGACAGTTCAACACTGAAGCTTTCTTT	CSVAGQFNTEAFF
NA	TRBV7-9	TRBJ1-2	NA	TGTGCCAGCAGCTTACTCCGGGGGGATGAAGGCTACACCTTC	CASSLLRGDEGYTF
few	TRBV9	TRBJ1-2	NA	TGTGCCAGCAGCGGGGAATCCGGGGACTATGGCTACACCTTC	CASSGESGDYGYTF
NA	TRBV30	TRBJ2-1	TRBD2	TGTGCCTGGAGTGTATTGCTAGCGGGCGTTGCGGAGCAGTTCTTC	CAWSVLLAGVAEQFF
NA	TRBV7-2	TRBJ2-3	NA	TGTGCCAGCAGCTTCGGGGGGCCCACAGATACGCAGTATTTT	CASSFGGPTDTQYF
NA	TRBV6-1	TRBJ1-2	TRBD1	TGTGCCAGCAGTGAGGGGACAGGGTCCTCCTATGGCTACACCTTC	CASSEGTGSSYGYTF
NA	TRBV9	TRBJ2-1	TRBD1	TGTGCCAGCAGCGTAGGGGGCAGGGGGACCTACAATGAGCAGTTCTTC	CASSVGGRGTYNEQFF
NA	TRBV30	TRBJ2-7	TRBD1	TGTGCCTGGAGTGTATCCGGGACAGGGTCTTACGAGCAGTACTTC	CAWSVSGTGSYEQYF
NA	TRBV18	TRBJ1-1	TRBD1	TGTGCCAGCTCGGCGAAGGGACAGGGTCGCACTGAAGCTTTCTTT	CASSAKGQGRTEAFF
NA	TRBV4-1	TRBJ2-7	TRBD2	TGCGCCAGCAGCCAAGATCCTAGCGGCCCTTCCTACGAGCAGTACTTC	CASSQDPSGPSYEQYF
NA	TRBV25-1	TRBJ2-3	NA	TGTGCCAGCAGTGAGGCAGGGAGAACAGATACGCAGTATTTT	CASSEAGRTDTQYF
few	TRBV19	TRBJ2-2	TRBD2	TGTGCCAGTAAAGGACTAGCGCCAACCGGGGAGCTGTTTTTT	CASKGLAPTGELFF
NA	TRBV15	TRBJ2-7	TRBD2	TGTGCCACCAGCAGACCAAGCGGGAGGGTAGCCTACGAGCAGTACTTC	CATSRPSGRVAYEQYF
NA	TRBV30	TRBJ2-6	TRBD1	TGTGCCTGCCCCGAACGGGACAGTGGGGCCAACGTCCTGACTTTC	CACPERDSGANVLTF
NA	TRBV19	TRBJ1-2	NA	TGTGCCAGTAGTATTTTAAGGGGACAAGGTGGCTACACCTTC	CASSILRGQGGYTF
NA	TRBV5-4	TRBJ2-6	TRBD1	TGTGCCAGCAGCTACACAGGGGCTGGGGCCAACGTCCTGACTTTC	CASSYTGAGANVLTF
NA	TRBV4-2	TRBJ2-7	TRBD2	TGTGCCAGCAGCCAACCGTCGGGACTAGGGGCCTACGAGCAGTACTTC	CASSQPSGLGAYEQYF
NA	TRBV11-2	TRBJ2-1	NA	TGTGCCAGCAGCTCCCCTTCGCTAGCGCTTTACAATGAGCAGTTCTTC	CASSSPSLALYNEQFF
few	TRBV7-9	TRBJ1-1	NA	TGTGCCAGCAGCTTAGGACAAGCCTACACTGAAGCTTTCTTT	CASSLGQAYTEAFF
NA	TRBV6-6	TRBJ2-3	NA	TGTGCCAGCAGTTCCCCGTGGGATACGCAGTATTTT	CASSSPWDTQYF
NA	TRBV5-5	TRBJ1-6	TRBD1	TGTGCCAGCAGCCCAGGGACAGGGGCTTCACCCCTCCACTTT	CASSPGTGASPLHF
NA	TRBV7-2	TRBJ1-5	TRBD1	TGTGCCAGCAGCTTAGCGCCACCCGACAGGGTTTCAGGTCAGCCCCAGCATTTT	CASSLAPPDRVSGQPQHF
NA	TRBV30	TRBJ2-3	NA	TGTGCCTGGAAAGAAACAGATACGCAGTATTTT	CAWKETDTQYF
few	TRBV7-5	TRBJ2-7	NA	TGTGTCAGAAGCGGACCGGACTACGAGCAGTACTTC	CVRSGPDYEQYF
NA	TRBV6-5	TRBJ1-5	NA	TGTGCCAGCAGTTATGCCAGGGGCGGCAATCAGCCCCAGCATTTT	CASSYARGGNQPQHF
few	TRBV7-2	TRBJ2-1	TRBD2	TGTGCCAGCAGCTCCAGACTAGCGGACAATGAGCAGTTCTTC	CASSSRLADNEQFF
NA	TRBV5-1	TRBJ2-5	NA	TGCGCCAGCAGCCCCCAGACTAATGAAGAGACCCAGTACTTC	CASSPQTNEETQYF
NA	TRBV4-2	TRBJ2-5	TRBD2	TGTGCCAGCAGCCAAGAAGCTTCTCTAGGGGGACTAGCGGGAGATCAAGAGACCCAGTACTTC	CASSQEASLGGLAGDQETQYF
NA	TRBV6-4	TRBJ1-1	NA	TGTGCCAGCAGTCTGACGGTTAACACTGAAGCTTTCTTT	CASSLTVNTEAFF
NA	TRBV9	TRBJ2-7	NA	TGTGCCAGCAGCGTAGGTGGGGCGGATTCCTACGAGCAGTACTTC	CASSVGGADSYEQYF
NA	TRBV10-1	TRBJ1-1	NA	TGCGCCAGCAGTGATAATATGGGCATGAACACTGAAGCTTTCTTT	CASSDNMGMNTEAFF
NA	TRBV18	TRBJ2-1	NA	TGTGCCAGCTCATCGAGACCTGGGCGGAATGAGCAGTTCTTC	CASSSRPGRNEQFF
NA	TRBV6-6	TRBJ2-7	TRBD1	TGTGCCAGCGCCTACAGGGGAAGCTCCTACGAGCAGTACTTC	CASAYRGSSYEQYF
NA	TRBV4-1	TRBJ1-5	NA	TGCGCCAGCAGCCAGCGGTCAGGGGTTTATAGCAATCAGCCCCAGCATTTT	CASSQRSGVYSNQPQHF
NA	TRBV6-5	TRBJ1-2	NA	TGTGCCAGCAGTTATATTGGGGTGGGCTATGGCTACACCTTC	CASSYIGVGYGYTF
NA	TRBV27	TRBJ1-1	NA	TGTGCCAGCAGTCCCGTCCCTTGGGGCACTGAAGCTTTCTTT	CASSPVPWGTEAFF
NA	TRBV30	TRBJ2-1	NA	TGTGCCTGGAGTGTCCTTCGCGGGAATGAGCAGTTCTTC	CAWSVLRGNEQFF
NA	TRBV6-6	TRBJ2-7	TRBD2	TGTGCCAGCAGTTACGGGGGGGACCGCGGTCACTACGAGCAGTACTTC	CASSYGGDRGHYEQYF
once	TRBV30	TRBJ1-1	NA	TGTGCCTGGAGGAAGAAAGGAGGAACTGAAGCTTTCTTT	CAWRKKGGTEAFF
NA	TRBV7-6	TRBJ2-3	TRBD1	TGTGCCAGCAGCCAGGGGGACAGGGGGACAGATACGCAGTATTTT	CASSQGDRGTDTQYF
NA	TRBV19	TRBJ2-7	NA	TGTGCCAGTAGTGAGTCGGGGCTCGTCGACGAGCAGTACTTC	CASSESGLVDEQYF
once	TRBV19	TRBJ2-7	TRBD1	TGTGCCAGTTCCCGACAGGGGGAACGGGGGGAGCAGTACTTC	CASSRQGERGEQYF
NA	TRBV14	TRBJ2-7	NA	TGTGCCAGCAGCCGGCACCATAGCGGTTCCTACGAGCAGTACTTC	CASSRHHSGSYEQYF
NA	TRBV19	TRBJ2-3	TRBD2	TGTGCCAGTAGGCCCGCCCCCACTAGCGGGAGCACAGATACGCAGTATTTT	CASRPAPTSGSTDTQYF
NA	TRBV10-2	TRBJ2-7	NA	TGCGCCAGCAGTGCGGCGTTGCACTACGAGCAGTACTTC	CASSAALHYEQYF
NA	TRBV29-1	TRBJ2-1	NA	TGCAGCGTTGAAGGTGGAGGCAGGGGGGCTTGGAATGAGCAGTTCTTC	CSVEGGGRGAWNEQFF
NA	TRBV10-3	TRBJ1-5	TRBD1	TGTGCCATCGGACAGGGCAATCAGCCCCAGCATTTT	CAIGQGNQPQHF
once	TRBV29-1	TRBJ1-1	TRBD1	TGCAGCGCCGGAGGGACAGGGGCAGGGGTAGCTTTCTTT	CSAGGTGAGVAFF
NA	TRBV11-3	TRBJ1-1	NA	TGTGCCAGCAGCCCCCAAGGGACCGAGCCGACTGAAGCTTTCTTT	CASSPQGTEPTEAFF
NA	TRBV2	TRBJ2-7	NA	TGTGCCAGCAGTGAAGTGGGAGGGGGGCAGGGCGAGCAGTACTTC	CASSEVGGGQGEQYF
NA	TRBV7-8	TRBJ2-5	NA	TGTGCCAGCAGCTTAGGGGGGCGGGAGACCCAGTACTTC	CASSLGGRETQYF
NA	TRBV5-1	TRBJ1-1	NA	TGCGCCAGCAGCTTGACAGGGTGGGGCACTGAAGCTTTCTTT	CASSLTGWGTEAFF
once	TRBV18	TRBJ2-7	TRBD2	TGTGCCAGCTCACCCCGGGAGGGGGTGAACGAGCAGTACTTC	CASSPREGVNEQYF
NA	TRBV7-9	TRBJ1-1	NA	TGTGCCAGCACCAGGGGTGAAGGCACTGAAGCTTTCTTT	CASTRGEGTEAFF
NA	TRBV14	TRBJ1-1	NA	TGTGCCAGCACCACCTCTATGAACACTGAAGCTTTCTTT	CASTTSMNTEAFF